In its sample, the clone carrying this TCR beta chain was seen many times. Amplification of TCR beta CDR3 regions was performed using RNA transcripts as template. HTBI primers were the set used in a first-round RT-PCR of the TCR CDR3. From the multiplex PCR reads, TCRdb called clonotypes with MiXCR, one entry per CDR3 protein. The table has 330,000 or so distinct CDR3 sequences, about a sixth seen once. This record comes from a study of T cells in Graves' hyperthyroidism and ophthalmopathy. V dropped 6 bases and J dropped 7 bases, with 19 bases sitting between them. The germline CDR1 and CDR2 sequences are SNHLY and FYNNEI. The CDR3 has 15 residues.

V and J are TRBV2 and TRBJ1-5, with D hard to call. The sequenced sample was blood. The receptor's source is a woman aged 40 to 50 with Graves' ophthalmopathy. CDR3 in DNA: TGTGCCAGCAGACGAAGCGGAGGGTTGCGACAGCCCCAGCATTTT. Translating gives CASRRSGGLRQPQHF. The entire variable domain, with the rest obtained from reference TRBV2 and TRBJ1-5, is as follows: EPEVTQTPSHQVTQMGQEVILRCVPISNHLYFYWYRQILGQKVEFLVSFYNNEISEKSEIFDDQFSVERPDGSNFTLKIRSTKLEDSAMYFCASRRSGGLRQPQHFGDGTRLSIL.